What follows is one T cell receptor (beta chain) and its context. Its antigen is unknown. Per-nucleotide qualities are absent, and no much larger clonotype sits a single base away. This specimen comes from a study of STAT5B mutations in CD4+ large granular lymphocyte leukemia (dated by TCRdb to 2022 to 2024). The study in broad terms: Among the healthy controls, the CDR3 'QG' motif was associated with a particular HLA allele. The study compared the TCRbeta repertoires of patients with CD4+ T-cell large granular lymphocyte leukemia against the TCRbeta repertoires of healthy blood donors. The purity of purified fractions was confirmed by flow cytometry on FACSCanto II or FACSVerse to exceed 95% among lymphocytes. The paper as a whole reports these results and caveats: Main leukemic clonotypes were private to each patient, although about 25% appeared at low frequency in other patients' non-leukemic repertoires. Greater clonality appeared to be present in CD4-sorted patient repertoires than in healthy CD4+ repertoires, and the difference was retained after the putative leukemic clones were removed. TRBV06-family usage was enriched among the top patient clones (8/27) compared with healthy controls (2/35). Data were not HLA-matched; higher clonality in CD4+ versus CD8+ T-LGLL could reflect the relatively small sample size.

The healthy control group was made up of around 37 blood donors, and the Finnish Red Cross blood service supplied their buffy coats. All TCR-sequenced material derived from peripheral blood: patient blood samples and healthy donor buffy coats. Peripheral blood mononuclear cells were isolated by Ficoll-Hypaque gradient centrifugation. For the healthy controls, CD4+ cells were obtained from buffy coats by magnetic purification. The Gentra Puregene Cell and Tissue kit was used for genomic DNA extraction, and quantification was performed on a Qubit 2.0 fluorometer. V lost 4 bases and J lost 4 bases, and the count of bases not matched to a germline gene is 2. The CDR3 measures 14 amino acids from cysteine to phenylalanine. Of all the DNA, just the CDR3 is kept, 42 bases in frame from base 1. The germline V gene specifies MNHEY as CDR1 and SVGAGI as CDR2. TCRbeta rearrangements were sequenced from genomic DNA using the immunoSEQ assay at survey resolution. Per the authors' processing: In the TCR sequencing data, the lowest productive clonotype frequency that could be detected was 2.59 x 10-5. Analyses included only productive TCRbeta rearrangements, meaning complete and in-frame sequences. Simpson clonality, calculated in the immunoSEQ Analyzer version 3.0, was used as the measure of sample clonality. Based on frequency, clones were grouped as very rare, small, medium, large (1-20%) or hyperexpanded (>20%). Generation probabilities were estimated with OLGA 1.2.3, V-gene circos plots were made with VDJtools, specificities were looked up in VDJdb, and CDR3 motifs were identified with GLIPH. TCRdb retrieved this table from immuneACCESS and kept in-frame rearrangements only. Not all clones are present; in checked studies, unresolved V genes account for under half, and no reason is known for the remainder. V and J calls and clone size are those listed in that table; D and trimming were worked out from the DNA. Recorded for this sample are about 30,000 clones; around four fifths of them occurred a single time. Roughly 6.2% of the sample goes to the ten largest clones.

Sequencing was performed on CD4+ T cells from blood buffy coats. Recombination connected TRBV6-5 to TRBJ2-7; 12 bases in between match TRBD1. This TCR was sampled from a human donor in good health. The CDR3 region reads CASSLGQGAYEQYF. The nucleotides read TGTGCCAGCAGTTTGGGACAGGGGGCTTACGAGCAGTACTTC.